This TCR beta chain was retrieved from a study of cytomegalovirus exposure and HLA in healthy donors. Study observations and caveats: Most TCR sequences were uncommon, yet certain public TCRs appeared in many donors. It was shown in a later analysis that HLA-associated TCR beta chains were more clonally expanded than other, equally common chains. The records held CMV serostatus as the only immune exposure information.

Notes on this clone: Its specificity is unknown.

CDR3 length: 12 residues. Germline V lookup: CDR1 MNHEY, CDR2 SVGAGI. Deletions cut 5 bases from V and 6 bases from J, with 8 bases between. 60 Vbeta and 13 Jbeta primers were used in PCR. Using immunoSEQ multiplex PCR, the repertoire was profiled, and TCRdb retains in-frame clones only, with some absent. This table has about 140,000 clones, 77% appearing once. Sequencing was performed on PBMCs. The TCR originated in a male donor in good health and CMV-seronegative. The gene calls are TRBV6-5 and TRBJ2-1; D possibly corresponds to TRBD1 (5 bases). CDR3 nucleotides: TGTGCCAGCAGTGACAGTCCCAATGAGCAGTTCTTC. Encoded protein: CASSDSPNEQFF.